The 20 T cell receptor beta chains below were found in one sample sequenced in a study of cytomegalovirus exposure and HLA in healthy donors. The PCR employed 60 Vbeta primers together with 13 Jbeta primers. Profiling relied on immunoSEQ multiplex PCR, and the TCRdb table lists in-frame clones only, not all of them. The sample holds approximately 70,000 clones, 74% seen once. Material for sequencing was PBMCs. Receptors originate from a human donor in good health.

This clone has just a few counts. The rearrangement joins TRBV18 to TRBJ2-1; 12 bases agree with TRBD2. The CDR3 consists of 16 residues. The V segment lost 3 bases and the J segment 7 bases; nucleotides outside the gene matches: 7. Germline assignment: CDR1 KGHSH and CDR2 LQKENI. The CDR3 spells CASSPGTSGRLNEQFF. Here the CDR3 DNA reads TGTGCCAGCTCACCGGGGACTAGCGGGCGCTTAAATGAGCAGTTCTTC.

V gene TRBV2 combines with J gene TRBJ1-4, with TRBD1 as a possible D gene (6 bases). This CDR3 has 15 amino acids. Trimming shortened V by 0 bases and J by 7 bases, and 12 bases separated the two germline ends. Germline CDR1 and CDR2: SNHLY and FYNNEI. The CDR3 region has the DNA TGTGCCAGCAGTGAAGCGAGGGCAGGGGTTGAAAAACTGTTTTTT. Its protein is CASSEARAGVEKLFF. Drawing the rest from reference TRBV2 and TRBJ1-4, the complete variable domain is EPEVTQTPSHQVTQMGQEVILRCVPISNHLYFYWYRQILGQKVEFLVSFYNNEISEKSEIFDDQFSVERPDGSNFTLKIRSTKLEDSAMYFCASSEARAGVEKLFFGSGTQLSVL.

The sample holds a few counts of this clone. This sequence joins TRBV5-1 and TRBJ2-3, with 11 bases lining up with TRBD2. The germline gives CDR1 SGHRS, CDR2 YFSETQ. V gave up 4 bases and J gave up 6 bases; unmatched junction bases: 10. The CDR3 spans 16 residues. CDR3 sequence: CASSLIAGGLTDTQYF. The CDR3 nucleotides are TGCGCCAGCAGCCTGATAGCGGGAGGGCTTACGGATACGCAGTATTTT.

DNA for the CDR3: TGTGCCAGCAGCCAAGCTCTAGCGGGATACGAGCAGTACTTC. It encodes CASSQALAGYEQYF. The V gene is TRBV4-2, the J gene TRBJ2-7; 9 bases match TRBD2. Per the germline V gene, CDR1 is LGHNA and CDR2 is YNFKEQ. Trimming removed 1 base from V and 4 bases from J; junction bases left unmatched: 2. This CDR3 is 14 amino acids long.

The chain joins TRBV27 to TRBJ1-5, with no clear D. The CDR3 is made up of 13 amino acids. The germline V gene encodes CDR1 MNHEY and CDR2 SMNVEV (reference sequence). The V gene lost 2 bases and the J gene lost 9 bases, with 11 bases spanning the gap. CDR3 region: CASSLNSAWPQHF. In DNA form, the CDR3 reads TGTGCCAGCAGTTTAAACAGTGCCTGGCCCCAGCATTTT.

This chain connects TRBV5-1 to TRBJ1-5; 7 bases are a match to TRBD1. The V gene end was trimmed by 0 bases and the J gene end by 5 bases; junction bases not matched to a gene: 2. Per the germline V gene, CDR1 is SGHRS and CDR2 is YFSETQ. The CDR3 runs 14 residues. The CDR3 sequence is CASSLDGQDQPQHF. DNA of the CDR3: TGCGCCAGCAGCTTGGATGGACAGGATCAGCCCCAGCATTTT.

This clone was seen a single time. This chain uses TRBV6-5 with TRBJ1-1, with 7 bases that match TRBD1. The CDR3 totals 14 residues. Germline values: CDR1 MNHEY, CDR2 SVGAGI. Unmatched junction bases numbered 11, after V lost 6 bases and J lost 7 bases. CDR3 in amino acids: CASRPPQGGNEAFF. In nucleotides, the CDR3 is TGTGCCAGCAGGCCCCCCCAGGGGGGCAATGAAGCTTTCTTT.

This clone was observed a handful of times. The gene calls are TRBV9 and TRBJ1-1; D is undetermined. CDR1 is SGDLS and CDR2 is YYNGEE in the germline V gene. The length of the CDR3 is 15 residues. V gave up 4 bases and J gave up 5 bases, with 18 bases separating them. CDR3 nucleotides: TGTGCCAGCAGCCCTCAAGTGACTGGTGGTACTGAAGCTTTCTTT. Its translation: CASSPQVTGGTEAFF.

This clone was seen a handful of times. The chain combines TRBV6-5 with TRBJ1-2; a possible D gene is TRBD1 (6 bases). Deletions cut 6 bases from V and 2 bases from J, with 10 bases between. The length of the CDR3 is 13 residues. The germline gives CDR1 MNHEY, CDR2 SVGAGI. CDR3 DNA sequence: TGTGCCAGCAGCATCGACAGGAACTATGGCTACACCTTC. This translates into CASSIDRNYGYTF.

The chain has TRBV4-1 and TRBJ2-5; TRBD2 matches 9 bases. After removal of 5 bases from V and 9 bases from J, the junction contained 13 bases not matched to a gene. Germline assignment: CDR1 MGHRA and CDR2 YSYEKL. The CDR3 sequence is 15 residues long. Here the CDR3 DNA reads TGCGCCAGCAGCTCACTAGCGGGTGGGGGTTGGCCCCAGTACTTC. Amino acids: CASSSLAGGGWPQYF.

The chain joins TRBV25-1 to TRBJ2-7, with a tentative D call TRBD2 (5 bases). The CDR3 sequence is 16 residues long. The V end lost 2 bases, the J end lost 0 bases, and 14 bases lay between the germline ends. The germline V gene encodes CDR1 MGHDK and CDR2 SYGVNS. In nucleotides, the CDR3 is TGTGCCAGCAGTGAAAATAGAGGGCAGAGCTCCTACGAGCAGTACTTC. It translates to CASSENRGQSSYEQYF.

This clone came up once. The CDR3 DNA follows: TGTGCCAGTACGACAGGTAACTGGCAGCCCCAGCATTTT. Protein sequence: CASTTGNWQPQHF. The genes are TRBV28 and TRBJ1-5; D is perhaps TRBD1 (6 bases). V lost 9 bases, J lost 7 bases, and 16 bases lay in between. In germline, CDR1 is MDHEN, CDR2 SYDVKM. This CDR3 comprises 13 residues.

V usage is TRBV7-3 and J usage is TRBJ2-1; TRBD2 matches at 10 bases. The CDR3 spans 15 residues. CDR1 SGHTA and CDR2 FQGTGA come from the germline V gene. V shed 3 bases and J 3 bases; nucleotides not matched to a gene: 2. The CDR3 DNA reads as TGTGCCAGCAGCTTGGGGACTAGCGACTACAATGAGCAGTTCTTC. Translated, it gives CASSLGTSDYNEQFF.

The chain joins TRBV30 to TRBJ2-2, with D possibly being TRBD1 (5 bases). The CDR3 runs 18 residues. V was clipped by 0 bases and J by 0 bases, with 17 bases between them. Per germline, CDR1 GTSNPN and CDR2 SVGIG (reference sequence). The CDR3 coding sequence is TGTGCCTGGAGTGTATGGTGGGGCCGCAGGACGAACACCGGGGAGCTGTTTTTT. Translating gives CAWSVWWGRRTNTGELFF.

This chain connects TRBV2 to TRBJ2-7; perhaps TRBD1 as D (5 bases). Germline CDR1 SNHLY, CDR2 FYNNEI. The CDR3 is 11 residues long. Between the trimmed V and J ends, which lost 7 bases and 5 bases, there was a span of 9 bases. CDR3 protein: CASKGWDEQYF. CDR3 sequence (DNA): TGTGCCAGCAAGGGGTGGGACGAGCAGTACTTC.

There are a few counts of this clone. The chain is built from TRBV6-5 and TRBJ2-2, with 13 bases that match TRBD2. Looked up from germline, CDR1 is MNHEY and CDR2 is SVGAGI. There are 15 residues in the CDR3. J was trimmed by 7 bases and V by 5 bases; bases with no gene match: 4. The CDR3 sequence: CASSAGTSGVGELFF. For the CDR3, the DNA is TGTGCCAGCAGTGCCGGGACTAGCGGGGTCGGGGAGCTGTTTTTT.

The V gene is TRBV2, the J gene TRBJ2-7; possibly TRBD2 for D (6 bases). Germline assignment: CDR1 SNHLY and CDR2 FYNNEI. The V gene lost 6 bases and the J gene lost 0 bases, with 12 bases spanning the gap. The CDR3 consists of 14 residues. The CDR3 protein is CASRGGVNSYEQYF. CDR3 coding DNA: TGTGCCAGCAGGGGAGGAGTAAACTCCTACGAGCAGTACTTC.

The chain joins TRBV6-6 to TRBJ1-4; D not resolved. Germline V gene data show CDR1 as MNHNY and CDR2 as SVGAGI (reference sequence). The V gene lost 2 bases and the J gene lost 8 bases, with 12 bases spanning the gap. The CDR3 covers 14 residues. The CDR3 DNA follows: TGTGCCAGCAGTTACGAGCGGGTTCAGGAAAAACTGTTTTTT. Translation: CASSYERVQEKLFF.

This chain uses TRBV5-1 with TRBJ2-3; 8 nucleotides match TRBD2. J was trimmed by 3 bases and V by 0 bases; bases with no gene match: 12. Germline V gene data show CDR1 as SGHRS and CDR2 as YFSETQ. The CDR3 extends over 18 amino acids. CDR3 sequence reads: CASSLAFGLAGATDTQYF. CDR3 coding DNA: TGCGCCAGCAGCTTGGCCTTTGGACTAGCCGGAGCAACAGATACGCAGTATTTT.

The chain joins TRBV10-2 to TRBJ1-1, with 9 bases lining up with TRBD1. Looked up from germline, CDR1 is WSHSY and CDR2 is SAAADI. The CDR3 loop spans 12 amino acids. V shed 6 bases and J 8 bases; nucleotides not matched to a gene: 4. CDR3 protein: CASRQGAGEAFF. The CDR3 DNA is TGCGCCAGCAGACAGGGGGCGGGCGAAGCTTTCTTT.